What follows are 20 T cell receptor beta chains derived from one specimen sequenced in a study of CD8+CD57+ T cells in acquired aplastic anemia. Genomic DNA constituted the template upon which TCR beta VDJ and CDR3 profiling was performed. TCRdb fed the reads into MiXCR, producing one record per CDR3 protein. There are approximately 200,000 distinct CDR3 sequences in the sample; roughly 64% occur only once, and under 60% lies in the top ten. The source material was sorted CD4+, CD8+, or CD8+CD57+ T cells (not recorded which) from PBMCs. Receptor source: a human donor with severe aplastic anemia or a healthy control (not recorded which).

The rearrangement uses TRBV10-3 and TRBJ1-1; D is unclear. V lost 7 bases to trimming and J lost 5 bases, with 17 bases between them. Germline values: CDR1 ENHRY, CDR2 SYGVKD. The CDR3 runs to 14 residues. CDR3 in amino acids: CAITGSARETEAFF. Written as DNA, the CDR3 is TGTGCCATCACCGGGTCGGCACGGGAGACTGAAGCTTTCTTT.

The chain is built from TRBV9 and TRBJ1-2; TRBD1 matches 8 bases. This CDR3 comprises 16 residues. The trim removed 3 bases at V and 3 bases at J, leaving 10 bases unmatched. CDR1 and CDR2 (germline): SGDLS, YYNGEE. CDR3 in amino acids: CASSEGWTGKDYGYTF. The CDR3 DNA sequence: TGTGCCAGCAGCGAGGGGTGGACAGGGAAGGACTATGGCTACACCTTC.

This clonotype occurred many times. This chain uses TRBV2 with TRBJ2-1; D is possibly TRBD2 (5 bases). The V and J ends lost 4 bases and 6 bases respectively, with 16 bases between them. Looked up from germline, CDR1 is SNHLY and CDR2 is FYNNEI. The CDR3 totals 15 residues. CDR3 DNA sequence: TGTGCCAGCAGTGGAACTAGTGGGTTCTTCAATGAGCAGTTCTTC. Translated, it gives CASSGTSGFFNEQFF.

This clonotype was picked up a small number of times. V gene TRBV24-1 combines with J gene TRBJ1-3; D is possibly TRBD1 (5 bases). V was trimmed by 9 bases and J by 2 bases, leaving 10 bases between them. The CDR3 has 13 residues. The germline V gene encodes CDR1 KGHDR and CDR2 SFDVKD. Written as DNA, the CDR3 is TGTGCCACCGCCGACAGAGCTGGAAACACCATATATTTT. As protein: CATADRAGNTIYF.

V is TRBV20-1 and J is TRBJ1-1; D may be TRBD1 (5 bases). Germline V CDR1 and CDR2: DFQATT, SNEGSKA (reference sequence). V was shortened by 4 bases and J by 0 bases, with 12 bases between the two germline ends. The CDR3 has 14 amino acids. For the CDR3, the DNA is TGCAGTGCTAACTCGGGACGGATGAACACTGAAGCTTTCTTT. Its protein product is CSANSGRMNTEAFF.

This clonotype came up once. The rearrangement uses TRBV29-1 and TRBJ1-4, with TRBD1 as a possible D gene (6 bases). Germline CDR1 SQVTM, CDR2 ANQGSEA. This CDR3 comprises 14 residues. V lost 5 bases to trimming and J lost 3 bases, with 13 bases between them. The CDR3: CSVRRGFSNEKLFF. CDR3 DNA sequence: TGCAGCGTTCGAAGGGGGTTTTCTAATGAAAAACTGTTTTTT.

This chain connects TRBV19 to TRBJ2-1; D unclear. Germline assignment: CDR1 LNHDA and CDR2 SQIVND (reference sequence). This CDR3 is 14 amino acids long. V dropped 7 bases and J dropped 6 bases, with 16 bases sitting between them. The CDR3 DNA reads TGTGCCAGTACCCCAAAGGGAAACCGCAATGAGCAGTTCTTC. The encoded protein is CASTPKGNRNEQFF.

The rearrangement uses TRBV3-1 and TRBJ2-1; TRBD2 matches at 8 bases. J gave up 3 bases and V 1 base, and 5 bases lay outside the gene matches. CDR3 length equals 16 residues. CDR1 is LGHDT and CDR2 is YNNKEL in the germline V gene (reference sequence). In DNA form, the CDR3 reads TGTGCCAGCAGCCAAGCCGGGACTAGACTCTACAATGAGCAGTTCTTC. This encodes CASSQAGTRLYNEQFF.

The genes are TRBV6-5 and TRBJ2-7; D may be TRBD1 or TRBD2 (5 bases each). Per germline, CDR1 MNHEY and CDR2 SVGAGI. V lost 4 bases to trimming and J lost 1 base, with 11 bases between them. The CDR3 extends over 14 amino acids. The CDR3 loop reads CASSWGTGSYEQYF. The CDR3 DNA follows: TGTGCCAGCAGTTGGGGGACGGGGTCCTACGAGCAGTACTTC.

This clonotype appeared once. The rearrangement joins TRBV7-3 to TRBJ2-7; D is undetermined. The CDR3 extends over 14 amino acids. V lost 3 bases and J 1 base, leaving 10 bases between the germline ends. CDR1 SGHTA and CDR2 FQGTGA come from the germline V gene. CDR3 residues: CASSLDATSYEQYF. The CDR3 DNA sequence: TGTGCCAGCAGCTTGGACGCGACTTCCTACGAGCAGTACTTC.

A word on this clonotype: It is likely a read error, because the conserved phenylalanine at the end of the CDR3 is missing. The rearrangement joins TRBV10-1 to TRBJ2-5; 8 bases agree with TRBD1. The ends lost 2 bases at V and 5 bases at J; junction bases unmatched: 7. The CDR3 loop spans 15 amino acids. Germline V gene sequence: CDR1 WNHNN, CDR2 SYGVQD (reference sequence). The DNA of the CDR3 is TGCGCCAGCAGTGAGCATCAACAGGGGGACGAGACCCAGTACTCC. Amino acid sequence: CASSEHQQGDETQYS.

This clonotype was recorded many times. As DNA, the CDR3 is TGTGCCAGTAGTACCCCCTGGGGGAACACTGAAGCTTTCTTT. This translates into CASSTPWGNTEAFF. The rearrangement links TRBV19 to TRBJ1-1, with D unclear. CDR1 is LNHDA, CDR2 SQIVND, per germline (reference sequence). The CDR3 consists of 14 residues. The V end lost 4 bases, the J end lost 1 base, and 10 bases lay between the germline ends.

This chain connects TRBV2 to TRBJ2-1; D is unresolved. The germline gives CDR1 SNHLY, CDR2 FYNNEI. Trimming left V 8 bases short and J 3 bases short, with 5 bases between. The CDR3 extends over 11 amino acids. The CDR3 is CASQLYNEQFF. The CDR3 DNA reads TGTGCCAGCCAACTCTACAATGAGCAGTTCTTC.

The chain uses TRBV24-1 and TRBJ2-7; TRBD1 is a possible D gene (6 bases). Germline V lookup: CDR1 KGHDR, CDR2 SFDVKD. The V and J ends lost 2 bases and 0 bases respectively, with 13 bases between them. The length of the CDR3 is 16 residues. Here the CDR3 reads CATSDSQDRSSYEQYF. As DNA, the CDR3 is TGTGCCACCAGTGATTCCCAAGACAGGAGCTCCTACGAGCAGTACTTC.

This chain's CDR3 is CASSGGSDTQYF. For the CDR3, the DNA is TGCGCCAGCAGCGGTGGGTCAGATACGCAGTATTTT. V is TRBV5-1 and J is TRBJ2-3; D remains ambiguous. Trimming removed 4 bases from V and 4 bases from J, with 7 bases in between. This CDR3 has 12 residues. The germline CDR1 and CDR2 sequences are SGHRS and YFSETQ. Based on the CDR3 plus reference TRBV5-1 and TRBJ2-3, the full variable domain is KAGVTQTPRYLIKTRGQQVTLSCSPISGHRSVSWYQQTPGQGLQFLFEYFSETQRNKGNFPGRFSGRQFSNSRSEMNVSTLELGDSALYLCASSGGSDTQYFGPGTRLTVL.

This clonotype was seen at least ten times. The chain recombines TRBV27 with TRBJ2-7, with unresolved D. V lost 4 bases to trimming and J lost 3 bases, with 13 bases between them. Per the germline V gene, CDR1 is MNHEY and CDR2 is SMNVEV (reference sequence). The CDR3 has 14 residues. The CDR3 spells CASSYAPSVYEQYF. Written as DNA, the CDR3 is TGTGCCAGCAGTTACGCGCCTTCAGTCTACGAGCAGTACTTC.

Here the CDR3 DNA reads TGCAGTGCTAGCAGATCATATGGCTACACCTTC. Translating it yields CSASRSYGYTF. The rearrangement uses TRBV20-1 and TRBJ1-2, with D uncertain. Trimming took 3 bases from V and 5 from J, leaving 7 bases between them. In germline, CDR1 is DFQATT, CDR2 SNEGSKA (reference sequence). This CDR3 comprises 11 residues.

The chain joins TRBV20-1 to TRBJ2-7; 9 bases agree with TRBD2. In germline, CDR1 is DFQATT, CDR2 SNEGSKA (reference sequence). The CDR3 is 15 residues long. V shed 3 bases and J 0 bases; nucleotides not matched to a gene: 6. The CDR3 nucleotides read TGCAGTGCTAGTCTGGGTAGCGGGGGCTCCTACGAGCAGTACTTC. Protein product: CSASLGSGGSYEQYF.

This clonotype was detected many times. The chain is built from TRBV12-3 or TRBV12-4 and TRBJ2-7; no firm D call. V was clipped by 1 base and J by 2 bases, with 9 bases between them. The CDR3 consists of 14 residues. CDR3 residues: CASSLEFQPYEQYF. The CDR3 nucleotides are TGTGCCAGCAGTTTAGAGTTCCAGCCCTACGAGCAGTACTTC.

CDR3 in amino acids: CASSMPGGHYGYTF. CDR3 sequence (DNA): TGTGCCAGTAGTATGCCCGGGGGTCACTATGGCTACACCTTC. The rearrangement joins TRBV19 to TRBJ1-2; possible D gene TRBD1, 5 bases. V lost 3 bases and J lost 3, with 11 bases in between. This CDR3 spans 14 amino acids. CDR1 LNHDA and CDR2 SQIVND come from the germline V gene (reference sequence).